This T cell receptor beta chain was captured by sequencing in a study of CD8+ T cells in alopecia areata. Study details: Twice daily, treated patients received 5 to 10 mg of oral tofacitinib. Tofacitinib administration persisted for 6 to 18 months, succeeded by 6 months off drug. The study's findings and limits: Lesional scalp exceeded normal scalp in clonality, especially in alopecia totalis/universalis.

Reverse transcription of extracted RNA yielded cDNA, which provided the sequencing template. Generated by immunoSEQ multiplex PCR, the TCRdb table keeps only in-frame clones and is missing some. The sample shows 75,000 to 100,000 clones, 35% to 45% of them seen only once. As concerns this clone: Its specificity is not known.

Germline V lookup: CDR1 GTSNPN, CDR2 SVGIG (reference sequence). V was clipped by 4 bases and J by 9 bases; unmatched bases: 6. The CDR3 runs 12 residues. The rearrangement links TRBV30 to TRBJ1-2; TRBD1 matches at 9 bases. This TCR was sampled from a human donor with alopecia areata. The sequencing input was CD4+ T cells sorted from blood. The CDR3 spells CAWKGTGLSYTF. The CDR3 DNA reads as TGTGCCTGGAAAGGGACAGGGCTAAGCTACACCTTC. Full variable domain (rest looked up from reference TRBV30 and TRBJ1-2): SQTIHQWPATLVQPVGSPLSLECTVEGTSNPNLYWYRQAAGRGLQLLFYSVGIGQISSEVPQNLSASRPQDRQFILSSKKLLLSDSGFYLCAWKGTGLSYTFGSGTRLTVV.